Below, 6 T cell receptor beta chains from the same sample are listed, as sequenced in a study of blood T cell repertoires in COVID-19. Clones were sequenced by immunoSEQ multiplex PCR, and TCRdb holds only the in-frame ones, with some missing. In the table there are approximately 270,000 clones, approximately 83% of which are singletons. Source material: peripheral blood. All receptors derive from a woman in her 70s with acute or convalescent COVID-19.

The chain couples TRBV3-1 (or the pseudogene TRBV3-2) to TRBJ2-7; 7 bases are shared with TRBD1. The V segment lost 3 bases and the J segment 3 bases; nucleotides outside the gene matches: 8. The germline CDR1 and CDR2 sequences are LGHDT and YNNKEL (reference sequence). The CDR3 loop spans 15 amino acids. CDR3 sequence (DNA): TGTGCCAGCAGCCACACAGGGGCAACCCTCTACGAGCAGTACTTC. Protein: CASSHTGATLYEQYF.

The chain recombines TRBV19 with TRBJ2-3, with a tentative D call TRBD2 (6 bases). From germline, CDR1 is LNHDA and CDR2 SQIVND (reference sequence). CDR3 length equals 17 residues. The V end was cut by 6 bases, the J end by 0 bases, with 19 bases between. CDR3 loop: CASSRLGWGTSTDTQYF. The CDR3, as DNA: TGTGCCAGTAGCCGCCTAGGGTGGGGGACTAGCACAGATACGCAGTATTTT.

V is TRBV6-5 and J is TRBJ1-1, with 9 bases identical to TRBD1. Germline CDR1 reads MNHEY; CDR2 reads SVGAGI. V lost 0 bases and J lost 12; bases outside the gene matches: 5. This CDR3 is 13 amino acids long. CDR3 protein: CASSYSDRGKTFF. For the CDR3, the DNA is TGTGCCAGCAGTTACTCTGACAGGGGGAAAACTTTCTTT.

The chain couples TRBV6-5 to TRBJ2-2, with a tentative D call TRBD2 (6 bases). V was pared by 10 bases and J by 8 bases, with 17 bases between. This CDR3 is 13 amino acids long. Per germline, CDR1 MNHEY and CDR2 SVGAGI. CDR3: CATEGLLRGELFF. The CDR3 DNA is TGTGCCACGGAGGGACTCCTTAGAGGGGAGCTGTTTTTT.

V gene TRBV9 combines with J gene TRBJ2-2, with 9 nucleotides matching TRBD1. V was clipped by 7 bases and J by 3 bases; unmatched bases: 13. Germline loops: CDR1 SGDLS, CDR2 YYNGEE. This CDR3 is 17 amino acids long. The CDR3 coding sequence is TGTGCCAGCGCAGAGCGTCAGGACAGGGGCGACACCGGGGAGCTGTTTTTT. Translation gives CASAERQDRGDTGELFF. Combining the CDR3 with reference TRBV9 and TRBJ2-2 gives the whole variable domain DSGVTQTPKHLITATGQRVTLRCSPRSGDLSVYWYQQSLDQGLQFLIQYYNGEERAKGNILERFSAQQFPDLHSELNLSSLELGDSALYFCASAERQDRGDTGELFFGEGSRLTVL.

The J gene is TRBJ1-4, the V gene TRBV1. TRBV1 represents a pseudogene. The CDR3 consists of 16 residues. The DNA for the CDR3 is TGCACCAGCAGCCAAGAGGGCGTCGGGGGGCGGGAAAAACTGTTTTTT. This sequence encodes CTSSQEGVGGREKLFF.